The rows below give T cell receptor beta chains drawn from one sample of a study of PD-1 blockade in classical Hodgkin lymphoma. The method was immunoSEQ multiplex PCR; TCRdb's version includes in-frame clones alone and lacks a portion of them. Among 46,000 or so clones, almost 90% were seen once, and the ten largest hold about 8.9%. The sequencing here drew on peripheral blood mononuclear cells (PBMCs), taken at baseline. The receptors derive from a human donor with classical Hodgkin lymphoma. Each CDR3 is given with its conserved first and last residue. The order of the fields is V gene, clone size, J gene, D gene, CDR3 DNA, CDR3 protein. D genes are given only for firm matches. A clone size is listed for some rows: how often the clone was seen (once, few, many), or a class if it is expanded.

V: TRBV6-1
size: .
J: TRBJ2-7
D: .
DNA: TGTGCCAGCAGTGAGTGGGGGAACTCCTACGAGCAGTACTTC
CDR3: CASSEWGNSYEQYF

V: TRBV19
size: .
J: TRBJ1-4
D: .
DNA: TGTGCCAGTAGTAGGGGAGCGAAGGATAATGAAAAACTGTTTTTT
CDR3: CASSRGAKDNEKLFF

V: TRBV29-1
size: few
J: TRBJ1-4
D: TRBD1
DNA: TGCAGCGTTGAAGATCCGGGGACAGGGTGGGGAAAACTGTTTTTT
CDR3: CSVEDPGTGWGKLFF

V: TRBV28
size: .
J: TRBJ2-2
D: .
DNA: TGTGCCAGCAGTTTGTACCCCACCGGGGAGCTGTTTTTT
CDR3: CASSLYPTGELFF

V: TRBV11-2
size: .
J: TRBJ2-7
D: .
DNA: TGTGCCAGCAGCTCTCCAGTTGCGGGACACCCCTACGAGCAGTACTTC
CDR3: CASSSPVAGHPYEQYF

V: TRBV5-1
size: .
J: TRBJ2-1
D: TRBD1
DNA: TGCGCCAGCAGCGCCGGACAGGGCCCATACAATGAGCAGTTCTTC
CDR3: CASSAGQGPYNEQFF

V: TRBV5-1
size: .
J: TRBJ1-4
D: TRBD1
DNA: TGCGCCAGCAGCTCGACAGGGGGAGAACTGTTTTTT
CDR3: CASSSTGGELFF

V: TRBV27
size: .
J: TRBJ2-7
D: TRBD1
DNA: TGTGCCAGCAGTCCGCCGGGACAGGGAAAAGAGCAGTACTTC
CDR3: CASSPPGQGKEQYF

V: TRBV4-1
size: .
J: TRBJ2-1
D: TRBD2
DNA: TGCGCCAGCAGGGACGGTCTAGCGGGGATGGATGAGCAGTTCTTC
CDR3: CASRDGLAGMDEQFF

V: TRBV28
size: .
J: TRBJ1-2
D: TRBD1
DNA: TGTGCCAGCAGTTCCGACAGGGGTGGCTACACCTTC
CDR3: CASSSDRGGYTF

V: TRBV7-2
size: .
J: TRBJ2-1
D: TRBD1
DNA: TGTGCCAGCAGCTTACTTAGGACAGGGGCTCGCAATGAGCAGTTCTTC
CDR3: CASSLLRTGARNEQFF

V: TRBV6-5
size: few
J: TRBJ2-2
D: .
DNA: TGTGCCAGCAGCTCGACGGGCTTTAACACCGGGGAGCTGTTTTTT
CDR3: CASSSTGFNTGELFF

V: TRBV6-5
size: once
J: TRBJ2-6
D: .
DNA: TGTGCCAGCAGGAAACAGGGTTCCGGGGCCAACGTCCTGACTTTC
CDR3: CASRKQGSGANVLTF

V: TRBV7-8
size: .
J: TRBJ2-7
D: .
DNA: TGTGCCAGCAGCCACAACAGGGTCGAGCAGTACTTC
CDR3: CASSHNRVEQYF

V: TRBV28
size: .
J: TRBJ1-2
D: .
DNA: TGTGCCAGCAGTTTATTCTCGGGGCCCTATGGCTACACCTTC
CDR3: CASSLFSGPYGYTF

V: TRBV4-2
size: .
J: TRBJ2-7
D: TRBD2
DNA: TGTGCCAGCAGCCATACTAGCGGCCCTTCCTACGAGCAGTACTTC
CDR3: CASSHTSGPSYEQYF

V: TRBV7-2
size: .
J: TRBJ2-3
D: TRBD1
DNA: TGTGCCAGCAGCTTGAGAGACAGGGGAGCAGATACGCAGTATTTT
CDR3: CASSLRDRGADTQYF

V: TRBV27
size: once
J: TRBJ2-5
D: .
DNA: TGTGCCAGCAGTTTATCGGCTGGAATGGGAGAGACCCAGTACTTC
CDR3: CASSLSAGMGETQYF

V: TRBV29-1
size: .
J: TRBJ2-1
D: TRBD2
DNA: TGCAGCGTAGCGGACAGGGGGAGGACTAGCGGGAGGGCTAGGAGTGAGCAGTTCTTC
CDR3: CSVADRGRTSGRARSEQFF

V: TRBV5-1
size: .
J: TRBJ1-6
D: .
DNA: TGCGCCAGCAGCCCTCCCGGGGGAACTAATTCACCCCTCCACTTT
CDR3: CASSPPGGTNSPLHF

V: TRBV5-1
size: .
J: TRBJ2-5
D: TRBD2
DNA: TGCGCCAGCAGCTTGCTTCCAGGAGCGGGACTAGCGGGAGTCGGCGAGACCCAGTACTTC
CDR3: CASSLLPGAGLAGVGETQYF

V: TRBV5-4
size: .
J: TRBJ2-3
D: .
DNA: TGTGCCAGCAGCTTGGTTTTCCGGGGCCTTCACACAGATACGCAGTATTTT
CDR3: CASSLVFRGLHTDTQYF